This T cell receptor (beta chain) was observed in a study of identifying expanded T cells in peripheral blood. This table comes from immunoSEQ multiplex PCR, and its TCRdb copy is limited to in-frame clones, with some not included. The profile shows around 99,000 clones, about nine tenths of them singletons. The CDR3 contains 15 residues. Germline values: CDR1 MDHEN, CDR2 SYDVKM. The germline V and J ends were trimmed by 5 bases and 3 bases, with 14 bases remaining between them. This receptor was identified in a person between 18 and 75 years old in good health. Input material: blood. This chain joins TRBV28 and TRBJ1-5; TRBD1 might be the D (6 bases). The CDR3 nucleotides are TGTGCCAGCAGTCCCTACAGGGCGTTCAATCAGCCCCAGCATTTT. Translating it yields CASSPYRAFNQPQHF.